This T cell receptor beta chain was observed in a study of OX40 agonist ivuxolimab in advanced cancers. Study-wide background: Patients received intravenous ivuxolimab every 2 weeks at 0.01 to 10 mg/kg.

Researchers took blood at baseline, on cycle 4 day 1, and on cycle 7 day 1. This table comes from immunoSEQ multiplex PCR, and its TCRdb copy is limited to in-frame clones, with some not included. The sample lists 21,000 or so clones; around 85% were seen once. Germline CDR1 LNHNV, CDR2 YYDKDF (reference sequence). The CDR3 spans 14 residues. The V end lost 0 bases, the J end lost 0 bases, and 5 bases lay between the germline ends. Study results and limitations: The CD4+ and CD8+ T cells in the blood had expanded clonally by week 6 at 0.1 to 3.0 mg/kg.

Details on this clone: Its antigen is still unknown.

The chain couples TRBV15 to TRBJ1-1; D is unclear. Specimen: CD4+ or CD8+ T cells sorted from blood, collected in a trial of the OX40 agonist ivuxolimab. The clonotype originates from an adult with an advanced solid tumor such as melanoma, head and neck, liver or kidney cancer. Here the CDR3 reads CATSRDEMNTEAFF. The CDR3 DNA reads TGTGCCACCAGCAGAGACGAGATGAACACTGAAGCTTTCTTT.